The 25 T cell receptor beta chains below were found in one sample sequenced in a study of OX40 agonist ivuxolimab in advanced cancers. Repertoires were generated with immunoSEQ multiplex PCR, while TCRdb's copy carries only in-frame clones and drops some. The repertoire holds approximately 66,000 clones, around 86% seen once, with roughly 3.2% in the top ten. The sample was CD4+ or CD8+ T cells sorted from blood, taken in a trial of the OX40 agonist ivuxolimab. These receptors all come from an adult with an advanced solid tumor such as melanoma, head and neck, liver or kidney cancer.

This chain joins TRBV28 and TRBJ2-1; a weak D match, TRBD2 (6 bases). The V gene's germline CDR1 is MDHEN and CDR2 SYDVKM. This CDR3 contains 16 residues. V was cut by 5 bases and J by 3 bases, with 17 bases left in between. This CDR3 is CASSGVGAGNYNEQFF. The CDR3 DNA reads as TGTGCCAGCAGTGGGGTCGGGGCGGGGAACTACAATGAGCAGTTCTTC.

A remark on this clone: The sample contains more than one DNA sequence encoding this CDR3. The V call is TRBV28, the J call TRBJ1-1; 7 bases map to TRBD1. The CDR3 has 14 residues. V trimming: 5 bases; J trimming: 0 bases; junction bases outside the gene matches: 3. Germline CDR1 and CDR2: MDHEN and SYDVKM. CDR3 sequence: CASSTTGLNTEAFF. The CDR3 coding sequence is TGTGCCAGCAGTACGACAGGGTTGAACACTGAAGCTTTCTTT. Drawing the rest from reference TRBV28 and TRBJ1-1, the complete variable domain is DVKVTQSSRYLVKRTGEKVFLECVQDMDHENMFWYRQDPGLGLRLIYFSYDVKMKEKGDIPEGYSVSREKKERFSLILESASTNQTSMYLCASSTTGLNTEAFFGQGTRLTVV.

CDR3 coding DNA: TGTGCCAGCAGCGCGACGACGGGAGCTAACTATGGCTACACCTTC. It yields the protein CASSATTGANYGYTF. The V call is TRBV7-9, the J call TRBJ1-2, with no clear D. Germline values: CDR1 SEHNR, CDR2 FQNEAQ (reference sequence). This CDR3 has 15 residues. Trimming took off 5 bases at V and 0 bases at J, with 13 bases between the two ends.

The rearrangement joins TRBV5-5 to TRBJ1-2, with a possible D match to TRBD1 (5 bases). V shed 3 bases and J shed 8 bases, with 20 bases lying between them. Germline lookup yields CDR1 SGHKS and CDR2 YYEKEE (reference sequence). The CDR3 sequence is 15 residues long. Here the CDR3 DNA reads TGTGCCAGCAGCTCATTCCTGGGGGGTGCGGCCGGCTACACCTTC. Its translation: CASSSFLGGAAGYTF.

The J gene is TRBJ2-2, the V gene TRBV6-4; 13 positions match TRBD2. Looked up from germline, CDR1 is MRHNA and CDR2 is SNTAGT. The length of the CDR3 is 17 residues. Trimming at V came to 6 bases and at J to 4 bases, leaving 8 bases not matched to a gene. CDR3 nucleotide sequence: TGTGCCAGCAGCCGACTAGCGGGGGGTTCGGGCACCGGGGAGCTGTTTTTT. Translated, it gives CASSRLAGGSGTGELFF.

The rearrangement links TRBV5-1 to TRBJ2-2; a possible D gene is TRBD1 (5 bases). This CDR3 region has 15 residues. The germline CDR1 and CDR2 sequences are SGHRS and YFSETQ. V shed 7 bases and J shed 4 bases, with 17 bases lying between them. The CDR3 reads CASRMETARTGELFF. Written as DNA, the CDR3 is TGCGCCAGCCGGATGGAGACAGCCCGCACCGGGGAGCTGTTTTTT.

This chain connects TRBV29-1 to TRBJ2-3; D call uncertain. Germline lookup yields CDR1 SQVTM and CDR2 ANQGSEA. Between the trimmed V and J ends, which lost 4 bases and 1 base, there was a span of 9 bases. This CDR3 comprises 13 residues. The CDR3 region is CSVASVGTDTQYF. CDR3 nucleotide sequence: TGCAGCGTTGCGTCCGTGGGCACAGATACGCAGTATTTT.

This clone was seen more than once but under ten times. The chain joins TRBV29-1 to TRBJ1-1; TRBD1 might be the D (6 bases). The CDR3 consists of 15 residues. Deletions cut 0 bases from V and 1 base from J, with 12 bases between. Germline V gives CDR1 SQVTM, CDR2 ANQGSEA. CDR3 in amino acids: CSVEDGIGGNTEAFF. The CDR3, as DNA: TGCAGCGTTGAAGACGGAATAGGGGGGAACACTGAAGCTTTCTTT.

The rearrangement links TRBV7-9 to TRBJ1-1; TRBD1 might be the D (5 bases). V was pared by 2 bases and J by 6 bases, with 7 bases between. Germline V gene lookup returns CDR1 SEHNR and CDR2 FQNEAQ (reference sequence). The CDR3 covers 12 residues. This chain's CDR3 is CASSLRGPEAFF. Here the CDR3 DNA reads TGTGCCAGCAGCTTAAGGGGACCTGAAGCTTTCTTT.

This chain links TRBV7-2 with TRBJ2-5; D is possibly TRBD1 or TRBD2 (5 bases each). Trimming removed 0 bases at V and 4 bases at J, with 9 bases between. The CDR3 runs to 14 residues. Per the germline V gene, CDR1 is SGHTA and CDR2 is FQGNSA. For the CDR3, the DNA is TGTGCCAGCAGCTTAGCGAGGGGCCTAGAGACCCAGTACTTC. Protein sequence: CASSLARGLETQYF.

The rearrangement links TRBV5-1 to TRBJ1-2; D not certain. From germline, CDR1 is SGHRS and CDR2 YFSETQ. CDR3 length: 14 amino acids. Trimming removed 3 bases at V and 3 bases at J, with 12 bases between. In DNA, the CDR3 is TGCGCCAGCAGCTCTACGGCCGGTCACTATGGCTACACCTTC. It codes for CASSSTAGHYGYTF.

The genes are TRBV27 and TRBJ1-5; D gene ambiguous. With 8 bases removed from V and 3 bases from J, the gap between germline ends came to 17 bases. The germline gives CDR1 MNHEY, CDR2 SMNVEV (reference sequence). The CDR3 is 15 amino acids. In nucleotides, the CDR3 is TGTGCCAGCCGCCAATGGGGAGGGATCAATCAGCCCCAGCATTTT. This sequence encodes CASRQWGGINQPQHF.

This clone was counted once. The chain employs TRBV5-4 and TRBJ1-1; D possibly corresponds to TRBD1 (5 bases). V was shortened by 5 bases and J by 0 bases, with 8 bases between the two germline ends. Per germline, CDR1 SGHNT and CDR2 YYREEE (reference sequence). The CDR3 covers 13 residues. CDR3 in amino acids: CASRKQVNTEAFF. As DNA, the CDR3 is TGTGCCAGCAGGAAACAGGTGAACACTGAAGCTTTCTTT. The entire variable domain, with the rest obtained from reference TRBV5-4 and TRBJ1-1, is as follows: ETGVTQSPTHLIKTRGQQVTLRCSSQSGHNTVSWYQQALGQGPQFIFQYYREEENGRGNFPPRFSGLQFPNYSSELNVNALELDDSALYLCASRKQVNTEAFFGQGTRLTVV.

This clone was seen only once. CDR3 loop: CATSRSQGQETQYF. In DNA form, the CDR3 reads TGTGCCACCAGCAGATCACAGGGGCAAGAGACCCAGTACTTC. J is TRBJ2-5 and V is TRBV15; 7 bases align to TRBD1. Trimming removed 2 bases from V and 2 bases from J; junction bases left unmatched: 2. CDR1 LNHNV and CDR2 YYDKDF come from the germline V gene (reference sequence). The CDR3 length is 14 residues.

The chain couples TRBV10-2 to TRBJ1-2; D unresolved. The CDR3 loop spans 11 amino acids. The germline V gene has CDR1 WSHSY and CDR2 SAAADI. V was trimmed by 3 bases and J by 5 bases, leaving 4 bases between them. The CDR3 DNA sequence: TGCGCCAGCAGTGACGGGTATGGCTACACCTTC. This encodes CASSDGYGYTF.

This rearrangement joins TRBV9 to TRBJ2-7, with D possibly being TRBD1 or TRBD2 (5 bases each). The germline gives CDR1 SGDLS, CDR2 YYNGEE. This CDR3 is built from 14 residues. V was trimmed by 4 bases and J by 0 bases, leaving 11 bases between them. Here the CDR3 reads CASSLGEYSYEQYF. CDR3 in DNA: TGTGCCAGCAGCCTAGGGGAGTACTCCTACGAGCAGTACTTC.

The genes are TRBV28 and TRBJ2-3; weak D call: TRBD1 (6 bases). The CDR3 has 15 amino acids. V was cut by 5 bases and J by 10 bases, with 22 bases left in between. Germline values: CDR1 MDHEN, CDR2 SYDVKM. This CDR3 is CASSTGTPVTGAQYF. CDR3 DNA sequence: TGTGCCAGCAGTACAGGGACACCCGTTACGGGTGCGCAGTATTTT.

The rearrangement links TRBV18 to TRBJ1-4, with TRBD1 identical over 8 bases. This CDR3 is 14 amino acids long. Germline lookup yields CDR1 KGHSH and CDR2 LQKENI. The J segment lost 7 bases and the V segment lost 5 bases, leaving 6 bases of the junction unmatched. The CDR3 coding sequence is TGTGCCAGCTCAGGAGCGGGACAGGCTGAAAAACTGTTTTTT. Translating it yields CASSGAGQAEKLFF.

The chain joins TRBV7-2 to TRBJ2-3, with a weak D call TRBD1 (5 bases). V was trimmed by 3 bases and J by 3 bases, leaving 16 bases between them. The CDR3 is 16 amino acids. CDR1 and CDR2 from the germline V gene are SGHTA and FQGNSA. The chain's CDR3 is CASSFNGAYTTDTQYF. Written as DNA, the CDR3 is TGTGCCAGCAGCTTCAATGGGGCTTACACTACAGATACGCAGTATTTT.

The rearrangement uses TRBV28 and TRBJ1-1; TRBD1 might be the D (6 bases). Trimming pared 5 bases from V and 0 bases from J, leaving 13 bases between. The CDR3 has 15 amino acids. Germline CDR1 is MDHEN and CDR2 is SYDVKM. CDR3 residues: CASSLGGQVNTEAFF. The CDR3 DNA follows: TGTGCCAGCAGTCTAGGGGGACAAGTGAACACTGAAGCTTTCTTT.

This clone has at least ten counts. The chain employs TRBV11-1 and TRBJ1-4, with D perhaps matching TRBD1 (6 bases). Germline lookup yields CDR1 SGHAT and CDR2 FQDESV (reference sequence). Trimming pared 5 bases from V and 12 bases from J, leaving 16 bases between. The CDR3 runs 13 residues. CDR3 coding DNA: TGTGCCAGCAGCCATCCAAGGAAGGGGGAACTGTTTTTT. It codes for CASSHPRKGELFF.

The V call is TRBV6-6, the J call TRBJ2-3, with TRBD1 matching 8 bases. The CDR3 is 16 amino acids. CDR1 and CDR2 from the germline V gene are MNHNY and SVGAGI (reference sequence). The V gene end was trimmed by 6 bases and the J gene end by 3 bases; junction bases not matched to a gene: 11. CDR3 amino acids: CASSPGQGFFTDTQYF. DNA for the CDR3: TGTGCCAGCAGCCCCGGACAGGGTTTTTTTACAGATACGCAGTATTTT.

The V gene is TRBV2, the J gene TRBJ2-5, with no clear D. V lost 9 bases and J lost 5, with 16 bases in between. The germline gives CDR1 SNHLY, CDR2 FYNNEI. The CDR3 length is 13 residues. The CDR3 loop is CASAPSGWETQYF. CDR3 DNA sequence: TGTGCCAGTGCCCCCTCCGGGTGGGAGACCCAGTACTTC.

The chain has TRBV4-1 and TRBJ2-1; 10 nucleotides align to TRBD1. Looked up from germline, CDR1 is MGHRA and CDR2 is YSYEKL. V was pared by 6 bases and J by 5 bases, with 7 bases of the junction left unmatched. The CDR3 runs 15 residues. The CDR3 region is CASSPTGGGHNEQFF. For the CDR3, the DNA is TGCGCCAGCAGTCCGACAGGGGGCGGACACAATGAGCAGTTCTTC.

The chain joins TRBV6-4 to TRBJ2-2; D is unresolved. There are 14 residues in the CDR3. The V gene lost 5 bases and the J gene lost 0 bases, with 7 bases spanning the gap. Per the germline V gene, CDR1 is MRHNA and CDR2 is SNTAGT. The CDR3 sequence: CASSFRPNTGELFF. Written as DNA, the CDR3 is TGTGCCAGCAGTTTTAGACCGAACACCGGGGAGCTGTTTTTT.